The clone carrying this T cell receptor (beta chain) has a single count. The CDR3 is 16 amino acids. Trimming cost V 4 bases and J 4 bases; bases outside gene matches: 6. Germline loops: CDR1 SGHVS, CDR2 FQNEAQ. This specimen comes from a study of blood T cell repertoires in COVID-19. The protocol was immunoSEQ multiplex PCR, while the TCRdb copy is restricted to in-frame clones and leaves out a portion. The sample gives 250,000 to 400,000 clones, 85% to 90% of which show up once; 2.9% is in the top ten. The sequenced material came from peripheral blood. This TCR was recovered from a woman in her 30s with COVID-19, enrolled during active disease. This chain links TRBV7-8 with TRBJ2-3, with 12 positions matching TRBD2. The CDR3 protein is CASSSKTSGSPDTQYF. CDR3 sequence (DNA): TGTGCCAGCAGCTCGAAGACTAGCGGGAGCCCAGATACGCAGTATTTT.